The TCR beta chain under discussion was sequenced for a study of blood T cell repertoires in COVID-19. Germline V gene lookup returns CDR1 MNHEY and CDR2 SVGAGI. The V and J ends lost 3 bases and 3 bases respectively, with 13 bases between them. CDR3 size: 15 residues. Assay used: immunoSEQ multiplex PCR; TCRdb lists only in-frame clones, some missing. The sample includes around 40,000 clones, approximately 94% seen only once; the top ten take around 4%. This rearrangement joins TRBV6-5 to TRBJ2-3, with D perhaps matching TRBD2 (6 bases). Sequenced material: peripheral blood. This clonotype originated in a human donor with active COVID-19. The donor label of this sample is uncertain. In DNA, the CDR3 is TGTGCCAGCAGTTATTCACTAGCCCAAACAGATACGCAGTATTTT. It specifies CASSYSLAQTDTQYF.